This TCR beta chain appears in the sequencing data of a study of blood T cell repertoires in COVID-19. Across the study: Specimens from acute and convalescent COVID-19 originated in the United States, Italy and Spain. The cDNA or gDNA used as material had been derived from T cells, B-cell-depleted T cells, or PBMCs.

V dropped 0 bases and J dropped 7; count of bases not matched to a gene: 6. The CDR3 loop spans 15 amino acids. In germline, CDR1 is SGDLS, CDR2 YYNGEE. Those enrolled in Seattle joined during active infection and were followed longitudinally afterward. Methods used by the authors: Amplification of reference gene primers provided the estimated nucleated cell counts. Sequenced by immunoSEQ multiplex PCR; TCRdb stores in-frame clones only, minus some. The V and J calls and the clone size are those of that table, but D and trimming were determined from the DNA. The sample includes a few hundred thousand clones, over 80% of them seen just once.

The sample consisted of peripheral blood. V gene TRBV9 combines with J gene TRBJ2-1, with 8 bases identical to TRBD1. The source of this sequence is a woman between 65 and 79 years old with COVID-19, enrolled during active disease. CDR3 protein: CASSVATGGTNEQFF. The CDR3 nucleotides read TGTGCCAGCAGCGTAGCTACAGGGGGGACGAATGAGCAGTTCTTC.